The 8 T cell receptor beta chains given below trace back to one sample, sequenced in a study of shared T cell receptors in the human thymus. TCRdb's table, derived via immunoSEQ multiplex PCR, lists solely in-frame clones and lacks some. The sample lists some 660,000 clones; 80% to 90% were seen once. This sample was also put to use in a study of human thymus T cells.

Sequencing was carried out using thymocytes. The receptors were gathered from a boy younger than two with a congenital heart defect.

Worth noting for this clone: The sample has other DNA sequences that encode this CDR3 too. The V call is TRBV27, the J call TRBJ1-5, with a possible D match to TRBD1 (6 bases). V lost 1 base, J lost 4 bases, and 8 bases lay in between. The V gene's germline CDR1 is MNHEY and CDR2 SMNVEV (reference sequence). The CDR3 has 14 amino acids. CDR3 sequence reads: CASSLYRVNQPQHF. The CDR3 DNA sequence: TGTGCCAGCAGTTTATACAGGGTGAATCAGCCCCAGCATTTT.

The CDR3 sequence: CASSTPSDSEAFF. The DNA for the CDR3 is TGTGCCAGCAGCACCCCTTCGGACAGTGAAGCTTTCTTT. V gene TRBV21-1 combines with J gene TRBJ1-1; TRBD1 was called by the table and not checked on the DNA. TRBV21-1 is a recognized pseudogene. The CDR3 sequence is 13 residues long.

The gene calls are TRBV7-3 and TRBJ2-3; 12 bases line up with TRBD2. CDR3 length equals 18 residues. The germline V gene encodes CDR1 SGHTA and CDR2 FQGTGA. V was pared by 1 base and J by 3 bases, with 8 bases of the junction left unmatched. Written as DNA, the CDR3 is TGTGCCAGCAGCTTAAGGGCGACTAGCGGGGGCGGAACAGATACGCAGTATTTT. Translating it yields CASSLRATSGGGTDTQYF.

The CDR3 reads CASSEFKLPWSYEQYF. The CDR3 coding sequence is TGTGCCAGCAGTGAATTTAAACTCCCCTGGTCCTACGAGCAGTACTTC. This chain links TRBV2 with TRBJ2-7; D not certain. V was clipped by 2 bases and J by 1 base, with 15 bases between them. Looked up from germline, CDR1 is SNHLY and CDR2 is FYNNEI. The CDR3 length is 16 residues.

The chain combines TRBV28 with TRBJ2-1, with 9 bases identical to TRBD2. The CDR3 runs to 15 residues. J was trimmed by 7 bases and V by 5 bases; bases with no gene match: 9. Germline values: CDR1 MDHEN, CDR2 SYDVKM. The CDR3 sequence is CASSLSGSSGNEQFF. Here the CDR3 DNA reads TGTGCCAGCAGTCTTAGCGGGAGTTCCGGGAATGAGCAGTTCTTC. Full variable domain (outside the CDR3, taken from reference TRBV28 and TRBJ2-1): DVKVTQSSRYLVKRTGEKVFLECVQDMDHENMFWYRQDPGLGLRLIYFSYDVKMKEKGDIPEGYSVSREKKERFSLILESASTNQTSMYLCASSLSGSSGNEQFFGPGTRLTVL.

V usage is TRBV6-5 and J usage is TRBJ1-2; a weak D match, TRBD1 (6 bases). The V and J ends lost 0 bases and 3 bases respectively, with 14 bases between them. The CDR3 extends over 16 amino acids. Germline loops: CDR1 MNHEY, CDR2 SVGAGI. CDR3 bases: TGTGCCAGCAGTTACTCGACGGCACCAGGGGACTATGGCTACACCTTC. This sequence encodes CASSYSTAPGDYGYTF.

This clone was counted a few times. The chain carries TRBV11-2 and TRBJ2-7; 8 bases are shared with TRBD2. The CDR3 has 17 residues. CDR1 is SGHAT, CDR2 FQNNGV, per germline. V lost 1 base to trimming and J lost 0 bases; unmatched junction nucleotides: 8. CDR3 sequence: CASSLVHPAGGSYEQYF. The CDR3 nucleotides read TGTGCCAGCAGCTTAGTTCACCCTGCGGGAGGCTCCTACGAGCAGTACTTC.

The CDR3, as DNA: TGTGCCAGTACGACAGCCTACAATGAGCAGTTCTTC. This translates into CASTTAYNEQFF. The chain couples TRBV19 to TRBJ2-1; TRBD1 is a possible D gene (5 bases). CDR1 is LNHDA, CDR2 SQIVND, per germline (reference sequence). The V gene lost 7 bases and the J gene lost 2 bases, with 6 bases spanning the gap. The CDR3 covers 12 residues.